The TCR beta chain described here comes from a study of shared clonotypes between healthy human individuals. CDR1 is LGHNA and CDR2 is YSLEER in the germline V gene. CDR3 size: 13 residues. V was cut by 0 bases and J by 8 bases, with 8 bases left in between. When replicate PCRs were run on sorted subsets, they used 200 to 250 ng DNA, tens of thousands of T cell genomes. Authors' processing steps: Because ImmunoSEQ provided only junction sequences with no quality scores, the filtering differed. Measured with immunoSEQ multiplex PCR; TCRdb has only the in-frame clones, and not every one. V, J and clone size reflect that table, while D and trimming were determined from the DNA. The repertoire holds nearly 2 million clones, about 95% seen once, with approximately 1% in the top ten. CD45RO-negative, CCR7-selected cells formed the naive CD8 fraction, which excluded terminally differentiated effector memory CD45RA+ cells.

The chain has TRBV4-3 and TRBJ2-1; no clear D. The TCR sequence derives from a man in his late teens or twenties in good health. Material: naive CD8+ T cells sorted from blood. As DNA, the CDR3 is TGCGCCAGCAGCCAAGATTCTGAGCATGAGCAGTTCTTC. It codes for CASSQDSEHEQFF.